Each of the 17 T cell receptor beta chains below was sequenced from the same sample in a study of technical replicates of blood from a handful of donors. The assay was immunoSEQ multiplex PCR, and TCRdb's table has in-frame clones only and misses some. The sample consists of 75,000 to 95,000 clones, under 95% of them appearing once. Sequenced: T cells isolated from PBMCs. The source of these receptors is a human donor in good health.

The chain links TRBV7-3 to TRBJ2-3, with TRBD2 matching over 12 bases. The length of the CDR3 is 17 residues. The trim removed 3 bases at V and 0 bases at J, leaving 4 bases unmatched. Germline CDR1 and CDR2: SGHTA and FQGTGA. The CDR3 sequence is CASSFGLAGTSTDTQYF. The CDR3 DNA is TGTGCCAGCAGCTTCGGACTAGCGGGGACTAGCACAGATACGCAGTATTTT.

This chain uses TRBV30 with TRBJ2-1; tentative D call: TRBD1 (6 bases). Trimming left V 1 base short and J 8 bases short, with 12 bases between. Germline assignment: CDR1 GTSNPN and CDR2 SVGIG (reference sequence). The CDR3 spans 13 residues. DNA of the CDR3: TGTGCCTGGAGTGGGGGGCTCTTGGATGAGCAGTTCTTC. Amino acid sequence: CAWSGGLLDEQFF.

The chain combines TRBV5-1 with TRBJ2-7, with D possibly TRBD1 on 7 matching bases. V shed 1 base and J shed 3 bases, with 20 bases lying between them. Germline-derived CDR1 and CDR2 are SGHRS and YFSETQ. The CDR3 has 17 residues. The CDR3 loop is CASSLRGQDRTNYEQYF. The CDR3 region has the DNA TGCGCCAGCAGCTTGAGGGGCCAGGACAGGACTAACTACGAGCAGTACTTC.

This chain links TRBV28 with TRBJ1-1; TRBD1 is a possible D gene (6 bases). Germline-derived CDR1 and CDR2 are MDHEN and SYDVKM. CDR3 length equals 15 residues. V was shortened by 7 bases and J by 4 bases, with 19 bases between the two germline ends. Here the CDR3 reads CASTTPQGRFTEAFF. DNA of the CDR3: TGTGCCAGCACCACCCCTCAGGGGCGTTTCACTGAAGCTTTCTTT.

In its sample, this clone was seen once. The V gene is TRBV29-1, the J gene TRBJ2-5; unclear D gene. Trimming shortened V by 5 bases and J by 5 bases, and 9 bases separated the two germline ends. This CDR3 is built from 11 residues. The germline V gene encodes CDR1 SQVTM and CDR2 ANQGSEA. The chain's CDR3 is CSVPYPETQYF. In DNA form, the CDR3 reads TGCAGCGTTCCCTATCCGGAGACCCAGTACTTC.

The J gene is TRBJ2-3, the V gene TRBV29-1; D not resolved. The length of the CDR3 is 13 residues. V was shortened by 2 bases and J by 0 bases, with 6 bases between the two germline ends. Germline assignment: CDR1 SQVTM and CDR2 ANQGSEA. The CDR3 DNA follows: TGCAGCGTTGAACTCAGTAGCACAGATACGCAGTATTTT. Its translation: CSVELSSTDTQYF.

The genes are TRBV6-5 and TRBJ1-1; no firm D call. CDR3 size: 15 residues. V dropped 6 bases and J dropped 0 bases, with 14 bases sitting between them. Germline CDR1 and CDR2: MNHEY and SVGAGI. The CDR3 region has the DNA TGTGCCAGCAGCCGAAGCGGGCCAATGAACACTGAAGCTTTCTTT. Translation: CASSRSGPMNTEAFF.

The chain has TRBV9 and TRBJ2-5; 9 bases agree with TRBD2. J gave up 2 bases and V 0 bases, and 8 bases lay outside the gene matches. Germline V CDR1 and CDR2: SGDLS, YYNGEE. This CDR3 is 17 amino acids long. CDR3 DNA sequence: TGTGCCAGCAGCGTAGCTACGGGGACTAGCCCTCAAGAGACCCAGTACTTC. It is translated as CASSVATGTSPQETQYF. Variable domain in full (rest from reference TRBV9 and TRBJ2-5): DSGVTQTPKHLITATGQRVTLRCSPRSGDLSVYWYQQSLDQGLQFLIQYYNGEERAKGNILERFSAQQFPDLHSELNLSSLELGDSALYFCASSVATGTSPQETQYFGPGTRLLVL.

This clone was seen more than once but under ten times. This chain uses TRBV6-1 with TRBJ1-6, with TRBD1 matching over 9 bases. V lost 6 bases and J lost 5; bases outside the gene matches: 2. This CDR3 region has 14 residues. CDR1 MNHNS and CDR2 SASEGT come from the germline V gene. The CDR3 DNA reads as TGTGCCAGCAGCCGGACAGGGGATAATTCACCCCTCCACTTT. Its translation: CASSRTGDNSPLHF.

This sequence joins TRBV11-2 and TRBJ2-7, with D maybe TRBD1 (6 bases). Deletions cut 5 bases from V and 5 bases from J, with 13 bases between. CDR1 SGHAT and CDR2 FQNNGV come from the germline V gene. CDR3 length: 13 amino acids. DNA for the CDR3: TGTGCCAGCAGCGTTGGGGGCAGGAACGAGCAGTACTTC. This codes for CASSVGGRNEQYF.

The V call is TRBV30, the J call TRBJ1-4; tentative D call: TRBD1 (5 bases). The CDR3 covers 14 residues. Germline CDR1 is GTSNPN and CDR2 is SVGIG (reference sequence). Trimming took 4 bases from V and 5 from J, leaving 14 bases between them. In DNA, the CDR3 is TGTGCCTGGAACGTCCTGGGGGGGAATGAAAAACTGTTTTTT. Its translation is CAWNVLGGNEKLFF.

J is TRBJ2-1 and V is TRBV5-8; 7 nucleotides match TRBD1. The germline V gene has CDR1 SGHTS and CDR2 YDEGEE. Losses at the gene ends were 2 bases for V and 6 bases for J; bases not matched to a gene: 8. The CDR3 covers 15 residues. In DNA form, the CDR3 reads TGTGCCAGCAGCTTACCGGGACAGAGACCCAATGAGCAGTTCTTC. This sequence encodes CASSLPGQRPNEQFF. Variable domain in full (rest from reference TRBV5-8 and TRBJ2-1): EAGVTQSPTHLIKTRGQQATLRCSPISGHTSVYWYQQALGLGLQFLLWYDEGEERNRGNFPPRFSGRQFPNYSSELNVNALELEDSALYLCASSLPGQRPNEQFFGPGTRLTVL.

The rearrangement links TRBV28 to TRBJ2-2, with a tentative D call TRBD1 (6 bases). V shed 3 bases and J shed 6 bases, with 14 bases lying between them. This CDR3 has 15 residues. Germline CDR1 is MDHEN and CDR2 is SYDVKM. The CDR3 spells CASSFRTHRAGELFF. CDR3 nucleotides: TGTGCCAGCAGTTTCCGGACGCACAGGGCCGGGGAGCTGTTTTTT. Filled out from reference TRBV28 and TRBJ2-2, the complete variable domain reads DVKVTQSSRYLVKRTGEKVFLECVQDMDHENMFWYRQDPGLGLRLIYFSYDVKMKEKGDIPEGYSVSREKKERFSLILESASTNQTSMYLCASSFRTHRAGELFFGEGSRLTVL.

This clone was seen just once. The chain joins TRBV2 to TRBJ1-5; no clear D. This CDR3 comprises 15 residues. Germline V CDR1 and CDR2: SNHLY, FYNNEI. V was pared by 2 bases and J by 9 bases, with 17 bases between. The CDR3 protein is CASSENRRPSWPQHF. As DNA, the CDR3 is TGTGCCAGCAGTGAAAACAGACGTCCCTCGTGGCCCCAGCATTTT.

This chain connects TRBV14 to TRBJ2-7; D not resolved. CDR1 is SGHDN, CDR2 FVKESK, per germline. The germline V and J ends were trimmed by 3 bases and 3 bases, with 9 bases remaining between them. The CDR3 covers 13 residues. The CDR3 loop reads CASSHLRNYEQYF. CDR3 DNA: TGTGCCAGCAGCCATTTGCGAAACTACGAGCAGTACTTC.

The CDR3 DNA follows: TGTGCCAGCAGCCTAGGACTAGCGGGGATTTCGGAATCCTACGAGCAGTACTTC. Translating it yields CASSLGLAGISESYEQYF. The rearrangement uses TRBV11-2 and TRBJ2-7; 12 nucleotides agree with TRBD2. Looked up from germline, CDR1 is SGHAT and CDR2 is FQNNGV. The CDR3 extends over 18 amino acids. Trimming cost V 5 bases and J 1 base; bases outside gene matches: 12.

This clone was recorded a few times. V usage is TRBV29-1 and J usage is TRBJ1-5; D ambiguous. Trimming took off 5 bases at V and 4 bases at J, with 12 bases between the two ends. In germline, CDR1 is SQVTM, CDR2 ANQGSEA. The CDR3 length is 13 residues. The CDR3 loop reads CSVRSAGNQPQHF. Written as DNA, the CDR3 is TGCAGCGTTCGATCGGCCGGGAATCAGCCCCAGCATTTT.